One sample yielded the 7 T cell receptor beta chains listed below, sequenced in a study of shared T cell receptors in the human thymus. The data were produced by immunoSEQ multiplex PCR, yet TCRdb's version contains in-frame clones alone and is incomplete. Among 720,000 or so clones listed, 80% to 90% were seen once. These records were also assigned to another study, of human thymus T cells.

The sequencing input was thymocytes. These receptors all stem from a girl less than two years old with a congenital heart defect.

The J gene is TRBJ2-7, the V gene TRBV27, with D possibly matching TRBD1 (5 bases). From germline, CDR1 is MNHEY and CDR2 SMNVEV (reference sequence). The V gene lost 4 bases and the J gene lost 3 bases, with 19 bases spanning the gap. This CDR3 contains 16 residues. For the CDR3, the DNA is TGTGCCAGCAGTTCACAGACAGTCCTCCCCATCTACGAGCAGTACTTC. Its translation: CASSSQTVLPIYEQYF.

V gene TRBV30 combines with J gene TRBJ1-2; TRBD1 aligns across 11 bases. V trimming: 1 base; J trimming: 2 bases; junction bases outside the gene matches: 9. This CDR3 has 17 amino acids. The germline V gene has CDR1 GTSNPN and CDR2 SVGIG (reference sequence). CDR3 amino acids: CAWSARGTGGLNYGYTF. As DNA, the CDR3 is TGTGCCTGGAGTGCCCGAGGGACAGGGGGTTTAAACTATGGCTACACCTTC. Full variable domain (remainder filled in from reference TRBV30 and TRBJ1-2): SQTIHQWPATLVQPVGSPLSLECTVEGTSNPNLYWYRQAAGRGLQLLFYSVGIGQISSEVPQNLSASRPQDRQFILSSKKLLLSDSGFYLCAWSARGTGGLNYGYTFGSGTRLTVV.

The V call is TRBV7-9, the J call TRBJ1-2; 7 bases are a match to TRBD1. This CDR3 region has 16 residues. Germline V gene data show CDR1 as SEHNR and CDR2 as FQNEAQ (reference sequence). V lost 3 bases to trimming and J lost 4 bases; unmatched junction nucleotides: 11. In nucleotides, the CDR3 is TGTGCCAGCAGCTTGGGGGACAGTTCCGGGGGCTATGGCTACACCTTC. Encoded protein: CASSLGDSSGGYGYTF.

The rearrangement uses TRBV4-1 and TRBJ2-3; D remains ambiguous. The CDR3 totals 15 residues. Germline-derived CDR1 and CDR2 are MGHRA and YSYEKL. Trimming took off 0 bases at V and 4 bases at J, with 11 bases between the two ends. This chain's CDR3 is CASSQEALDSDTQYF. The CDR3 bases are TGCGCCAGCAGCCAAGAGGCGCTAGACTCAGATACGCAGTATTTT.

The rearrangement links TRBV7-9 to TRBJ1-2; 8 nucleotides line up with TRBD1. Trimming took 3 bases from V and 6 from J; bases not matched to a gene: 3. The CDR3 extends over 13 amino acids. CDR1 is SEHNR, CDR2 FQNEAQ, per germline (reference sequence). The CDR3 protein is CASSFSDRDGYTF. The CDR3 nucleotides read TGTGCCAGCAGCTTCTCGGACAGGGATGGCTACACCTTC.

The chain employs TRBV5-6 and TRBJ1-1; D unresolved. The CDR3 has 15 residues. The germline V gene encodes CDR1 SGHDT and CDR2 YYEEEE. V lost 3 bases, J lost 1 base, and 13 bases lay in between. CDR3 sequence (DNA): TGTGCCAGCAGCTGGGTACGGGTTTCGAACACTGAAGCTTTCTTT. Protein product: CASSWVRVSNTEAFF.

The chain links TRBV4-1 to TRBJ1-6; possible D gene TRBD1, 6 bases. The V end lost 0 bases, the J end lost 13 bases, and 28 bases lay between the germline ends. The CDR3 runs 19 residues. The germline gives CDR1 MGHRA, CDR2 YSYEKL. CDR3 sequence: CASSQEVTGHEVSGSPLHF. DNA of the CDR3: TGCGCCAGCAGCCAAGAAGTGACGGGACACGAAGTCAGCGGATCCCCCCTCCACTTT.